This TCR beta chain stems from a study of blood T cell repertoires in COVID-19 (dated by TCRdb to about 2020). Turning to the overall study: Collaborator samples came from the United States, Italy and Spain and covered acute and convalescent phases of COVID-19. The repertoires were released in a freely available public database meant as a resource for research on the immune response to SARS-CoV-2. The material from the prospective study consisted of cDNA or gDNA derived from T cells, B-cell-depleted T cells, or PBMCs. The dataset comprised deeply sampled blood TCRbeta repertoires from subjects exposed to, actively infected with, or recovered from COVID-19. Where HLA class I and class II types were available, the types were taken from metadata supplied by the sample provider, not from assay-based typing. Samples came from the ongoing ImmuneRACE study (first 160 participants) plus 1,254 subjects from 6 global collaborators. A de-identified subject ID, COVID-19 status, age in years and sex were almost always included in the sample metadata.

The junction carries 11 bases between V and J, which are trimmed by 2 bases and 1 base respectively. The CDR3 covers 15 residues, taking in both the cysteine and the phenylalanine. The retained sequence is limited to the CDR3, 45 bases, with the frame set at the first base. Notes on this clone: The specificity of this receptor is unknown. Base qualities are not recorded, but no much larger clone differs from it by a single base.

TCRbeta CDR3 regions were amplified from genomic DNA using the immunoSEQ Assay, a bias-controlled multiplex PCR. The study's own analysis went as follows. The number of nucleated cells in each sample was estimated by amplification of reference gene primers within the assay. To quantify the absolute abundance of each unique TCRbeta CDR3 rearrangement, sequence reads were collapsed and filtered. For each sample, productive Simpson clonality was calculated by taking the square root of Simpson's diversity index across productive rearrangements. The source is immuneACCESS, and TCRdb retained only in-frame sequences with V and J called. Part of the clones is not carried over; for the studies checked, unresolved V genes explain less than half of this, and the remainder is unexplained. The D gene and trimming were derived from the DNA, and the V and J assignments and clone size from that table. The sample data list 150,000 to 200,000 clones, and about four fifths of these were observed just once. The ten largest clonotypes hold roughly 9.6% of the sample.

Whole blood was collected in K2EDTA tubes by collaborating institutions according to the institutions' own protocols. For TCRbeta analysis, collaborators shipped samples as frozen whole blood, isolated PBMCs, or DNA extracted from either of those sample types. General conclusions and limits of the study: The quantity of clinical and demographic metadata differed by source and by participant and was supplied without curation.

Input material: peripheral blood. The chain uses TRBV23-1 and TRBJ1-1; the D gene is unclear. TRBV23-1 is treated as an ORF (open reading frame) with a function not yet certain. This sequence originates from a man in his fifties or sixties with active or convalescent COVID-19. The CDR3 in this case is CASSQTPPGNTEAFF. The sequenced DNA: TGCGCCAGCAGTCAAACCCCCCCGGGGAACACTGAAGCTTTCTTT.